The clone carrying this TCR beta chain was detected ten times or more. Its antigen remains unidentified. The CDR3 has 14 residues. With 0 bases removed from V and 6 bases from J, the gap between germline ends came to 13 bases. Germline loops: CDR1 SGDLS, CDR2 YYNGEE. The data belong to a study of post-analysis software for immune sequencing data. The overall study: Relapsing-remitting, secondary progressive and progressive-relapsing forms of multiple sclerosis all featured among disease courses.

Overall study findings and caveats: F measure grouped same-batch samples tightly together.

Carried by the TCR beta cDNA libraries were unique molecular identifiers. cDNA molecules numbering about 470,000 came from approximately 1 to 10 million T cells. TCRdb fed the PCR reads into MiXCR, producing one record per CDR3 protein. The repertoire includes around 160,000 distinct CDR3 sequences, under 40% of them detected once, and 28% sits in the top ten. The receptor's source is a girl under 18 with multiple sclerosis. This chain links TRBV9 with TRBJ2-7; D remains ambiguous. Sequenced material: blood, taken after autologous hematopoietic stem cell transplantation. CDR3 sequence (DNA): TGTGCCAGCAGCGTAGAAGACCAGTTTGGCGAGCAGTACTTC. Residues: CASSVEDQFGEQYF.